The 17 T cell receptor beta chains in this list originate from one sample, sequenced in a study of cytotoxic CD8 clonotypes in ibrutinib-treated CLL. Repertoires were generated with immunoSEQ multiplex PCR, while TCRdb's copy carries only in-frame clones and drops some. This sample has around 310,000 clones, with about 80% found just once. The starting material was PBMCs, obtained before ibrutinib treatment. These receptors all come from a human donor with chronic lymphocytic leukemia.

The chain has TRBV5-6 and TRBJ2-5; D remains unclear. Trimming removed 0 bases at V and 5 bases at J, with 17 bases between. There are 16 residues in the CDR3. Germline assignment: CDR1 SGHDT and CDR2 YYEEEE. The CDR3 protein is CASSLADPLGRETQYF. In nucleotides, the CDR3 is TGTGCCAGCAGCTTGGCGGATCCTCTCGGACGGGAGACCCAGTACTTC.

The CDR3 sequence: CATSRGTSGSIYEQFF. In DNA form, the CDR3 reads TGTGCCACCAGCAGGGGAACTAGCGGGAGTATATATGAGCAGTTCTTC. The chain is built from TRBV15 and TRBJ2-1; 11 nucleotides match TRBD2. This CDR3 comprises 16 residues. Germline CDR1 and CDR2: LNHNV and YYDKDF (reference sequence). V lost 3 bases to trimming and J lost 8 bases; unmatched junction nucleotides: 9.

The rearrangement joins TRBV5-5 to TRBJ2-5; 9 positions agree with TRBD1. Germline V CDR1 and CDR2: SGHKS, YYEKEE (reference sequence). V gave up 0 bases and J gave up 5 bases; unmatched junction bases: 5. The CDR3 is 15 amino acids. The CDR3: CASSLDGTGTETQYF. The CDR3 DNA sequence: TGTGCCAGCAGCTTGGACGGGACAGGGACCGAGACCCAGTACTTC.

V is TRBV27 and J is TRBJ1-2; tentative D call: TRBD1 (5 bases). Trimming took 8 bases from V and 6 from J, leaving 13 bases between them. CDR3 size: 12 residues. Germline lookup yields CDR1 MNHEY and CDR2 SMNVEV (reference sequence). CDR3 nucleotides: TGTGCCAGCTGGGGAGGGGCCCATGGCTACACCTTC. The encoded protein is CASWGGAHGYTF.

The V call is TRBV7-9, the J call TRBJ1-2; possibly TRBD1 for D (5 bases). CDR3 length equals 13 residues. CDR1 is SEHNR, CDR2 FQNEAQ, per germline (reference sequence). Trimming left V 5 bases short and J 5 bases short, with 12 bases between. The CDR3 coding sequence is TGTGCCAGCAGCGAAAGCCGGGGGTATGGCTACACCTTC. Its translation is CASSESRGYGYTF.

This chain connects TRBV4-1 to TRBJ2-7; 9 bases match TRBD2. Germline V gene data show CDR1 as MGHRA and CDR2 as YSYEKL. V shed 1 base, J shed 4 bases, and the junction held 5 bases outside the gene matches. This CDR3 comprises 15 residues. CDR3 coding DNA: TGCGCCAGCAGCCAAGTTGCGGGAGGGGGTTACGAGCAGTACTTC. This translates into CASSQVAGGGYEQYF.

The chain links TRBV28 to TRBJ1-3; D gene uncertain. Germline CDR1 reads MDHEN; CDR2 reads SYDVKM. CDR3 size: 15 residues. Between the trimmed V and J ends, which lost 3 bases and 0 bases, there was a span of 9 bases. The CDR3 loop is CASSLDDLSGNTIYF. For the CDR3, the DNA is TGTGCCAGCAGTTTGGATGACCTCTCTGGAAACACCATATATTTT. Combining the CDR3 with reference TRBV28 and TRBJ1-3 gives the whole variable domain DVKVTQSSRYLVKRTGEKVFLECVQDMDHENMFWYRQDPGLGLRLIYFSYDVKMKEKGDIPEGYSVSREKKERFSLILESASTNQTSMYLCASSLDDLSGNTIYFGEGSWLTVV.

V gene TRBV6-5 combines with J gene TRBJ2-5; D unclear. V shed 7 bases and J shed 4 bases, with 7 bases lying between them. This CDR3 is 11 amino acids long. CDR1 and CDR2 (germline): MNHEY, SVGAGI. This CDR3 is CASIQLETQYF. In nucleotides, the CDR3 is TGTGCCAGCATTCAATTAGAGACCCAGTACTTC.

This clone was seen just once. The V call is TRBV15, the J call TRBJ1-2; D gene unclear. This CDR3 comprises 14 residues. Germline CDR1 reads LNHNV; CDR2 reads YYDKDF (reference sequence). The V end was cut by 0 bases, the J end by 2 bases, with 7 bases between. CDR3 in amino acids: CATSRDRVNYGYTF. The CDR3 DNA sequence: TGTGCCACCAGCAGAGACCGAGTAAACTATGGCTACACCTTC.

Written as DNA, the CDR3 is TGTGCCAGCAGCTTAGTGGGATTAGCCCTTTCCCTATACAATGAGCAGTTCTTC. It specifies CASSLVGLALSLYNEQFF. The chain couples TRBV11-2 to TRBJ2-1; D is uncertain. Between the trimmed V and J ends, which lost 1 base and 4 bases, there was a span of 20 bases. CDR3 size: 18 residues. CDR1 and CDR2 from the germline V gene are SGHAT and FQNNGV. Filled out from reference TRBV11-2 and TRBJ2-1, the complete variable domain reads EAGVAQSPRYKIIEKRQSVAFWCNPISGHATLYWYQQILGQGPKLLIQFQNNGVVDDSQLPKDRFSAERLKGVDSTLKIQPAKLEDSAVYLCASSLVGLALSLYNEQFFGPGTRLTVL.

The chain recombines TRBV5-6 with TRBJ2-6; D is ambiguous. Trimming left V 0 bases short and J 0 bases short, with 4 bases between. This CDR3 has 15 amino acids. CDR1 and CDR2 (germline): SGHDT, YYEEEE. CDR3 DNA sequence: TGTGCCAGCAGCTTGGGGGTCTCTGGGGCCAACGTCCTGACTTTC. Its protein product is CASSLGVSGANVLTF.

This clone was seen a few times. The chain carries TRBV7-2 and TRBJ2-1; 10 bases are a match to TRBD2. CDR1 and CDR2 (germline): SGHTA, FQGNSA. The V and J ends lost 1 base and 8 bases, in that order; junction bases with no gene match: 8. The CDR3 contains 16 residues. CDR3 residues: CASSLGLAGVWDEQFF. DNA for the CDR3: TGTGCCAGCAGCTTAGGGCTAGCGGGAGTTTGGGATGAGCAGTTCTTC.

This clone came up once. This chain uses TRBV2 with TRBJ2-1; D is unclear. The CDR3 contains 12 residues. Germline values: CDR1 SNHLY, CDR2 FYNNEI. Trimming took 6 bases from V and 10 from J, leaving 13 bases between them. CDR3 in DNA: TGTGCCAGCAGGAGACGGATGCTCGAGCAGTTCTTC. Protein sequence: CASRRRMLEQFF. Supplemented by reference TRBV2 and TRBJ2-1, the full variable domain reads EPEVTQTPSHQVTQMGQEVILRCVPISNHLYFYWYRQILGQKVEFLVSFYNNEISEKSEIFDDQFSVERPDGSNFTLKIRSTKLEDSAMYFCASRRRMLEQFFGPGTRLTVL.

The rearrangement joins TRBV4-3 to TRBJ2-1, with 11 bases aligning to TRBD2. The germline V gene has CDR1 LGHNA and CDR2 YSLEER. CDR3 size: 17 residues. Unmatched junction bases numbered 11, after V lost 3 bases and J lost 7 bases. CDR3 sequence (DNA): TGCGCCAGCAGCCAGAATCTACTAGCGGGAGTTCGGAATGAGCAGTTCTTC. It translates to CASSQNLLAGVRNEQFF.

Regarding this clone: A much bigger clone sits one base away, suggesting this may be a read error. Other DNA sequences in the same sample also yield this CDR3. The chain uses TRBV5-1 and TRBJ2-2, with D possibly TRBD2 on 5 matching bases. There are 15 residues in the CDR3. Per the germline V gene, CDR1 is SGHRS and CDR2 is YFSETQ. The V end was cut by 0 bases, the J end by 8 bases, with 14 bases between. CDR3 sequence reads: CASSLGLDSVGELFF. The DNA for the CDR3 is TGCGCCAGCAGCTTGGGGCTGGACTCGGTGGGGGAGCTGTTTTTT.

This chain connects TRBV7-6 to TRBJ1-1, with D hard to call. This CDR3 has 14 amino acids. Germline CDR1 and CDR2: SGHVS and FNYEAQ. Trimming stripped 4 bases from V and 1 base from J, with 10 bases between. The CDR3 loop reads CASSSKGGNTEAFF. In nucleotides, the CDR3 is TGTGCCAGCAGCTCAAAGGGAGGGAACACTGAAGCTTTCTTT.

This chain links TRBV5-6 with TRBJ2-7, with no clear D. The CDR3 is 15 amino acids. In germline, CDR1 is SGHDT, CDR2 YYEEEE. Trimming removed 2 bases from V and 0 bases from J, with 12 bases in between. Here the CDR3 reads CASSFRRTYSYEQYF. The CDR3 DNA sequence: TGTGCCAGCAGCTTCCGGCGGACCTACTCCTACGAGCAGTACTTC.